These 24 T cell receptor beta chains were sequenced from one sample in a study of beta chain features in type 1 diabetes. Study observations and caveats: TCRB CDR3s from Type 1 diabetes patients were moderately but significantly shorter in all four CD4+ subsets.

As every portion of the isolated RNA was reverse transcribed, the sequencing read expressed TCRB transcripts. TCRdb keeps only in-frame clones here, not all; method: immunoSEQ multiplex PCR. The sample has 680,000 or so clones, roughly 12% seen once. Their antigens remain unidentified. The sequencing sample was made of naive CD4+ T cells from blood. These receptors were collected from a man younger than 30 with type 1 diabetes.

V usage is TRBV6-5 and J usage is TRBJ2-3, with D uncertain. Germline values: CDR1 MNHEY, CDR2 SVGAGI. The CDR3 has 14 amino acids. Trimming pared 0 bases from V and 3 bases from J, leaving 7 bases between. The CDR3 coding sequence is TGTGCCAGCAGTTACTCGTTGGGGACAGATACGCAGTATTTT. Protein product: CASSYSLGTDTQYF.

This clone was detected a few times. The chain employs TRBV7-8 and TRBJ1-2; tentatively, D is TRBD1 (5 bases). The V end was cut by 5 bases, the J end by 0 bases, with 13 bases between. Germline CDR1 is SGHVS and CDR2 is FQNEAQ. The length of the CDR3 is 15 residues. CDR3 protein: CASSGGDRANYGYTF. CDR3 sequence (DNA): TGTGCCAGCAGCGGAGGGGACCGAGCTAACTATGGCTACACCTTC.

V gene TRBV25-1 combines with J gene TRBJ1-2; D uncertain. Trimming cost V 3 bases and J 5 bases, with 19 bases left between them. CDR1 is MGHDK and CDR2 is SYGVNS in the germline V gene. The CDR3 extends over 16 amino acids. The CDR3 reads CASSDSAVNGKYGYTF. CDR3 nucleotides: TGTGCCAGCAGTGACTCCGCCGTCAACGGGAAATATGGCTACACCTTC.

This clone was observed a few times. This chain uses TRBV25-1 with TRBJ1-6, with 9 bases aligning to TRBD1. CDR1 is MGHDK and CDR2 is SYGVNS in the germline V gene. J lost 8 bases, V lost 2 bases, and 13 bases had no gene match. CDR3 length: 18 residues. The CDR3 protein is CASSENRRTGGLHSPLHF. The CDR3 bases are TGTGCCAGCAGTGAAAACCGTCGAACAGGGGGCCTTCATTCACCCCTCCACTTT.

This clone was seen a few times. The CDR3 DNA reads as TGTGCCAGCAGTGCCCCACTAGCGGGGTTGAATGAGCAGTTCTTC. It yields the protein CASSAPLAGLNEQFF. The V call is TRBV25-1, the J call TRBJ2-1; 10 nucleotides align to TRBD2. The CDR3 has 15 residues. Germline CDR1 is MGHDK and CDR2 is SYGVNS. Unmatched junction bases numbered 7, after V lost 4 bases and J lost 7 bases.

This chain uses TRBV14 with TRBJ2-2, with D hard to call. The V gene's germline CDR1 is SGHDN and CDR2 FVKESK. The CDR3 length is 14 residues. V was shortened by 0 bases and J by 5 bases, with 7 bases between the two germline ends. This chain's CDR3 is CASSQDPITGELFF. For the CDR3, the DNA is TGTGCCAGCAGCCAAGATCCGATTACCGGGGAGCTGTTTTTT.

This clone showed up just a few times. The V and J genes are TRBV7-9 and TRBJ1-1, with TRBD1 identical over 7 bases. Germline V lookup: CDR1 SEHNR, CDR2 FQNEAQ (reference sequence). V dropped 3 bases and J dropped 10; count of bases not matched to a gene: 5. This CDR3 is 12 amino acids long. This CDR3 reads CASSLEGAGAFF. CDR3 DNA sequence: TGTGCCAGCAGCTTGGAGGGGGCAGGAGCTTTCTTT.

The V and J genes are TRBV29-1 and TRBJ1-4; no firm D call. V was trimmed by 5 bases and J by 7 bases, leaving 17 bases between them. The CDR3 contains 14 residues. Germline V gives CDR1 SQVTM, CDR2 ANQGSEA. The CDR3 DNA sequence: TGCAGCGTTCGAACCCAGGTTCACACTGAAAAACTGTTTTTT. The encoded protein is CSVRTQVHTEKLFF.

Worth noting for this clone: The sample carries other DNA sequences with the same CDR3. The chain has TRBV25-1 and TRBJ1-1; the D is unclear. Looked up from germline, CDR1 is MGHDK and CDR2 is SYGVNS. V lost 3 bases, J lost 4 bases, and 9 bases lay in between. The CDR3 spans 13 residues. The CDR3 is CASSESRGTEAFF. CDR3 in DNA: TGTGCCAGCAGTGAGAGCAGAGGCACTGAAGCTTTCTTT.

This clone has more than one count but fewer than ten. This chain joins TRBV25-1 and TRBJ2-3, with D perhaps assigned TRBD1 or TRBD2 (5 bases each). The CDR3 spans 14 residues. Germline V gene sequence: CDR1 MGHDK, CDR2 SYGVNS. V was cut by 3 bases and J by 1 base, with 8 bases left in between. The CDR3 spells CASSDMGGTDTQYF. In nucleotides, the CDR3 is TGTGCCAGCAGTGACATGGGGGGCACAGATACGCAGTATTTT.

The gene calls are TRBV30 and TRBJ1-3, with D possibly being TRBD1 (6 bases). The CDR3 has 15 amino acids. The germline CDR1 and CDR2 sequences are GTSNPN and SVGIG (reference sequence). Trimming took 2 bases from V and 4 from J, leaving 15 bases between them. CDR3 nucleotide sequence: TGTGCCTGGAGTCGACCCGGGACACCCGGAAACACCATATATTTT. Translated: CAWSRPGTPGNTIYF.

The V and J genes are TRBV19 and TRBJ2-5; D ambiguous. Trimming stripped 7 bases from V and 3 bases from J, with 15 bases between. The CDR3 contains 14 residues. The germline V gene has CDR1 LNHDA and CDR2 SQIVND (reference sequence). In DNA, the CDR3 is TGTGCCAGTACCCCGGACCCTTTTAAAGAGACCCAGTACTTC. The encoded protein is CASTPDPFKETQYF.

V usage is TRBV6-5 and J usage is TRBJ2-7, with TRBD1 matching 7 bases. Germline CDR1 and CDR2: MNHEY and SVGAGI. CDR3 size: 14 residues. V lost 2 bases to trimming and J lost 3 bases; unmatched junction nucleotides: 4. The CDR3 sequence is CASSYGQDFYEQYF. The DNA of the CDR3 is TGTGCCAGCAGTTACGGACAGGATTTCTACGAGCAGTACTTC.

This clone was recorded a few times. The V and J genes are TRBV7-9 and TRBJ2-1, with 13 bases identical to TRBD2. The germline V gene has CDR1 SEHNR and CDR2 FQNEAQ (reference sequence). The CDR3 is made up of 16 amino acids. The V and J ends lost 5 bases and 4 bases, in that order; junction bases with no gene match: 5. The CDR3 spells CASSPRTSGSYNEQFF. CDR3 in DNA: TGTGCCAGCAGCCCCCGGACTAGCGGGAGTTACAATGAGCAGTTCTTC.

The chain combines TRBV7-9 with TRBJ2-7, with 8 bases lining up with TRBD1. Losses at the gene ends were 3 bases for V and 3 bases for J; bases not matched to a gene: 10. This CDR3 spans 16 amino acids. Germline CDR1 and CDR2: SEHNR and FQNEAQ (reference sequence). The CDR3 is CASSFVGTGWDYEQYF. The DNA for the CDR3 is TGTGCCAGCAGCTTCGTCGGGACAGGCTGGGACTACGAGCAGTACTTC.

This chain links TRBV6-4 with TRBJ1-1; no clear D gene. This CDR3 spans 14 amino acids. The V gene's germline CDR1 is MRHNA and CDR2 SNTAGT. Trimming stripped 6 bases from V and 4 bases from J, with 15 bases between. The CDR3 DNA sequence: TGTGCCAGCAGCCCGGGAGGGTTCGGCACTGAAGCTTTCTTT. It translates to CASSPGGFGTEAFF.

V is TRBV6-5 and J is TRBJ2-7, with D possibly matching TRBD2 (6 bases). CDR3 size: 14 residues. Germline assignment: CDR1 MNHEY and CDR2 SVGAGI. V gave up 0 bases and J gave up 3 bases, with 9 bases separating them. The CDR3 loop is CASSYSGGRYEQYF. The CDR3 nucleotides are TGTGCCAGCAGTTACTCGGGGGGACGCTACGAGCAGTACTTC.

The CDR3: CASSLDRGDTGELFF. The CDR3 DNA is TGCGCCAGCAGCTTGGACAGGGGAGACACCGGGGAGCTGTTTTTT. V gene TRBV5-1 combines with J gene TRBJ2-2; 7 bases agree with TRBD1. V lost 0 bases, J lost 3 bases, and 2 bases stayed unmatched. CDR3 size: 15 residues. CDR1 is SGHRS and CDR2 is YFSETQ in the germline V gene.

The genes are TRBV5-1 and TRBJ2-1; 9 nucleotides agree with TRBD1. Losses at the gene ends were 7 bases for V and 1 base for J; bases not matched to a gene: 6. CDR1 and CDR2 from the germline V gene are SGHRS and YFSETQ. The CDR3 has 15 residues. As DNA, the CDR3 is TGCGCCAGCCGAGGGGGGACAGGGTCCTACAATGAGCAGTTCTTC. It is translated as CASRGGTGSYNEQFF.

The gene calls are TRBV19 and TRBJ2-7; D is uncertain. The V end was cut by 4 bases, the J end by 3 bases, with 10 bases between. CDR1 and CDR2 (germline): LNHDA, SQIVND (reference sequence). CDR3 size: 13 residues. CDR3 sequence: CASSTGPHYEQYF. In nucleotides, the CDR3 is TGTGCCAGTAGTACCGGACCGCACTACGAGCAGTACTTC.

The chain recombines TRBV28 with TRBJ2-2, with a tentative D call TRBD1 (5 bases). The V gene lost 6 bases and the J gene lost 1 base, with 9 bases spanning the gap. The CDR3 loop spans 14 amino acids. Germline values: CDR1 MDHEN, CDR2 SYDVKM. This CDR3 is CASSRDRNTGELFF. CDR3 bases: TGTGCCAGCAGCAGAGACAGGAACACCGGGGAGCTGTTTTTT.

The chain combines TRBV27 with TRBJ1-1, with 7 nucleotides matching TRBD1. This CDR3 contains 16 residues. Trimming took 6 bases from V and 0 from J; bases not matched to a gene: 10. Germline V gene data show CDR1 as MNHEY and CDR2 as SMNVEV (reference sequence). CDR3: CASSRDRALMNTEAFF. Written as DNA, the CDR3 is TGTGCCAGCAGCCGTGACAGGGCCTTAATGAACACTGAAGCTTTCTTT.

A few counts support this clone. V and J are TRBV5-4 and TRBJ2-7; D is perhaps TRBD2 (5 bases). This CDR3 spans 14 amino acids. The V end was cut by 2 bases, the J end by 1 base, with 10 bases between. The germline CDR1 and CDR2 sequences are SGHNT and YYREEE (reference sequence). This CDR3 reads CASSFTRDSYEQYF. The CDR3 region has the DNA TGTGCCAGCAGCTTTACTAGGGATTCCTACGAGCAGTACTTC.

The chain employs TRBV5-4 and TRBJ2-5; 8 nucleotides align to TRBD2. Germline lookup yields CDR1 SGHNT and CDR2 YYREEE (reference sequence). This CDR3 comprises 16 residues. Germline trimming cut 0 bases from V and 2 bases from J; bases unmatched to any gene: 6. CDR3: CASSLGVTSGQETQYF. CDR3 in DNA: TGTGCCAGCAGCTTGGGGGTTACTAGCGGACAAGAGACCCAGTACTTC.